Ten or more counts support the clone carrying this TCR beta chain. Its specificity is unknown. The read gets to within 3 residues of the CDR3 end, and the germline J gene fills in the rest. TCRdb keeps only in-frame clones here, not all; method: immunoSEQ multiplex PCR. Observed in the sample are roughly 52,000 clones, none of them singletons. This record comes from a study of T cell clonality in common variable immunodeficiency. Notes on the study in general: Fewer TCRbeta clones were shared among CVID subjects than controls. CVID subjects showed higher TCRbeta clonality than healthy controls.

Germline-derived CDR1 and CDR2 are SQVTM and ANQGSEA. The CDR3 is 14 residues long. V was cut by 2 bases and J by 4 bases, with 14 bases left in between. Sequencing input: peripheral blood mononuclear cells. The chain couples TRBV29-1 to TRBJ1-1, with D perhaps TRBD1 (5 bases). The sequence derives from a person aged 18 to 75 in good health. Incomplete CDR3 DNA: TGCAGCGTTGAATACCCGGGGGTGCGCACTGAA. This gives the protein CSVEYPGVRTE. The CDR3, in full, reads CSVEYPGVRTEAFF. Filled out from reference TRBV29-1 and TRBJ1-1, the complete variable domain reads SAVISQKPSRDICQRGTSLTIQCQVDSQVTMMFWYRQQPGQSLTLIATANQGSEATYESGFVIDKFPISRPNLTFSTLTVSNMSPEDSSIYLCSVEYPGVRTEAFFGQGTRLTVV.